Listed here are 24 T cell receptor beta chains from one sample, sequenced in a study of blood T cells in healthy people across ages. A second PCR, run for about 6 to 11 cycles, used a sample-barcoded 5' primer plus a J-beta primer mix. One entry per CDR3 protein results from TCRdb running MiXCR on the 5' RACE reads. Of around 870,000 distinct CDR3 sequences detected, less than 35% appear once; the ten largest clones hold around a sixth. Material for sequencing was blood. Every receptor here comes from a woman aged 80 or over in good health.

This clonotype appeared many times. The chain joins TRBV20-1 to TRBJ2-1; 7 bases match TRBD1. Germline assignment: CDR1 DFQATT and CDR2 SNEGSKA (reference sequence). This CDR3 comprises 13 residues. After removal of 8 bases from V and 4 bases from J, the junction contained 8 bases not matched to a gene. CDR3 residues: CSPEGAIYNEQFF. The CDR3 DNA is TGCAGTCCAGAGGGGGCTATATACAATGAGCAGTTCTTC.

This clonotype showed up many times. The CDR3 region has the DNA TGTGCCAGCAGCCAATTCGCTAGCGGCTCAGAGACCCAGTACTTC. Translating gives CASSQFASGSETQYF. The V call is TRBV3-1, the J call TRBJ2-5, with 7 bases identical to TRBD2. Per the germline V gene, CDR1 is LGHDT and CDR2 is YNNKEL (reference sequence). The trim removed 2 bases at V and 4 bases at J, leaving 7 bases unmatched. The CDR3 totals 15 residues.

The chain uses TRBV6-2 or TRBV6-3 and TRBJ2-3; 10 positions agree with TRBD1. Trimming removed 6 bases from V and 5 bases from J; junction bases left unmatched: 8. The V gene's germline CDR1 is MNHEY and CDR2 SVGEGT. The CDR3 is 15 amino acids. In DNA, the CDR3 is TGTGCCAGCAGGGGACTTGGGACAGGGGAAGATACGCAGTATTTT. This gives the protein CASRGLGTGEDTQYF.

In its sample, this clonotype was seen a few times. V gene TRBV5-1 combines with J gene TRBJ2-2; tentatively, D is TRBD1 (6 bases). V lost 4 bases, J lost 0 bases, and 19 bases lay in between. This CDR3 contains 18 residues. From germline, CDR1 is SGHRS and CDR2 YFSETQ. CDR3 in amino acids: CASSGRDTGLPNTGELFF. In nucleotides, the CDR3 is TGCGCCAGCAGCGGCCGGGACACTGGCCTCCCGAACACCGGGGAGCTGTTTTTT.

This clonotype has more than one count but fewer than ten. The chain recombines TRBV20-1 with TRBJ2-2; 9 positions match TRBD2. Per the germline V gene, CDR1 is DFQATT and CDR2 is SNEGSKA (reference sequence). This CDR3 contains 15 residues. Unmatched junction bases numbered 4, after V lost 3 bases and J lost 2 bases. The CDR3 DNA follows: TGCAGTGCTAGTGGCGGGGGGGCAAACACCGGGGAGCTGTTTTTT. Translated: CSASGGGANTGELFF.

This clonotype was seen repeatedly, ten times or more. The chain combines TRBV24-1 with TRBJ2-5, with 7 bases identical to TRBD1. With V trimmed by 2 bases and J by 7 bases, 12 bases remained unmatched. The CDR3 consists of 16 residues. Germline V gene data show CDR1 as KGHDR and CDR2 as SFDVKD. CDR3 bases: TGTGCCACCAGTGATTACGGTGGGACAGATGAGGGGACCCAGTACTTC. Translation gives CATSDYGGTDEGTQYF.

The CDR3 DNA follows: TGTGCCAGCAGTTTAGTGGCCAGGGGGCAGTACTTC. Translated, it gives CASSLVARGQYF. The chain recombines TRBV12-3 or TRBV12-4 with TRBJ2-4; 7 bases line up with TRBD1. The J segment lost 13 bases and the V segment lost 1 base, leaving 4 bases of the junction unmatched. The CDR3 extends over 12 amino acids.

The V call is TRBV6-1, the J call TRBJ2-1; 9 bases fit TRBD1. CDR3 length: 13 amino acids. V was pared by 7 bases and J by 10 bases, with 8 bases of the junction left unmatched. The germline gives CDR1 MNHNS, CDR2 SASEGT. Here the CDR3 DNA reads TGTGCCAGCACCAGGGGACAGGGAAGGGAGCAGTTCTTC. This codes for CASTRGQGREQFF.

Regarding this clonotype: A single base separates this from a much larger clone, so it may be a read error. The chain carries TRBV20-1 and TRBJ2-3, with TRBD2 as a possible D gene (5 bases). The CDR3 spans 11 residues. Per the germline V gene, CDR1 is DFQATT and CDR2 is SNEGSKA (reference sequence). CDR3 nucleotides: TGCAGGGCTAGCCCGTTAGATACGCAGTATTTT. This encodes CRASPLDTQYF.

This clonotype was seen at least ten times. A much larger clonotype is one base distant, so this may be a read error. J is TRBJ2-5 and V is TRBV12-3 or TRBV12-4; TRBD2 matches at 7 bases. This CDR3 comprises 15 residues. Unmatched junction bases numbered 18, after V lost 6 bases and J lost 11 bases. The CDR3 DNA sequence: TGTGCCAGCAGGCTTCGGGGGGAGTCCCACAATGAGCAGTACTTC. Translation gives CASRLRGESHNEQYF.

V usage is TRBV12-3 or TRBV12-4 and J usage is TRBJ1-6; no definite D call. The CDR3 loop spans 14 amino acids. V lost 6 bases and J 7 bases, leaving 13 bases between the germline ends. The CDR3 nucleotides read TGTGCCAGCAGCCCCGGACGGGTGAATTCACCCCTCCACTTT. This gives the protein CASSPGRVNSPLHF.

The rearrangement uses TRBV21-1 and TRBJ1-6. TRBV21-1 is reported as a pseudogene. The CDR3 contains 15 residues. CDR3 in DNA: TGTGCCAGCAGCAAACGTGCGGGATGTAATCCACCCCTCCACTTT. Translating gives CASSKRAGCNPPLHF.

This clonotype was recorded at least ten times. This chain connects TRBV7-2 to TRBJ1-5; D remains ambiguous. The V gene lost 1 base and the J gene lost 7 bases, with 11 bases spanning the gap. This CDR3 is built from 14 residues. The germline gives CDR1 SGHTA, CDR2 FQGNSA. The CDR3 sequence: CASSLVSPGQPQHF. The CDR3 DNA reads as TGTGCCAGCAGCTTAGTGTCCCCGGGGCAGCCCCAGCATTTT.

This clonotype was counted only a few times. The chain joins TRBV12-3 or TRBV12-4 to TRBJ1-2; TRBD1 agrees at 12 bases. The CDR3 length is 18 residues. V trimming: 3 bases; J trimming: 0 bases; junction bases outside the gene matches: 8. CDR3: CASSFQGGQGAPNYGYTF. The CDR3 DNA reads TGTGCCAGCAGTTTTCAGGGGGGACAGGGGGCGCCTAACTATGGCTACACCTTC.

Remarks on this clonotype: The final CDR3 position lacks the conserved phenylalanine or tryptophan, pointing to a likely read error. In nucleotides, the CDR3 is TGTGCCACCAGCAGAGATCCGGGCGGTAGAACCGGGGAGCTGTTTGTT. Amino acid sequence: CATSRDPGGRTGELFV. The V gene is TRBV15, the J gene TRBJ2-2; D gene ambiguous. Trimming shortened V by 0 bases and J by 5 bases, and 13 bases separated the two germline ends. The CDR3 spans 16 residues. The germline gives CDR1 LNHNV, CDR2 YYDKDF (reference sequence).

This clonotype has only a few counts. The junction shows a germline mismatch at one end, possibly a read error. The rearrangement uses TRBV9 and TRBJ1-6; 8 bases map to TRBD1. This CDR3 contains 15 residues. Germline CDR1 and CDR2: SGDLS and YYNGEE. CDR3 sequence reads: CASSARQGYNSPPHF. For the CDR3, the DNA is TGTGCCAGCAGCGCCCGACAGGGGTACAATTCACCCCCCCACTTT.

This clonotype was counted ten times or more. V usage is TRBV7-9 and J usage is TRBJ1-5; D is uncertain. The germline gives CDR1 SEHNR, CDR2 FQNEAQ (reference sequence). The CDR3 has 13 residues. Trimming cost V 5 bases and J 7 bases, with 12 bases left between them. The chain's CDR3 is CASSPLTAQPQHF. CDR3 nucleotide sequence: TGTGCCAGCAGCCCGTTGACCGCGCAGCCCCAGCATTTT.

In this sample, this clonotype turned up a few times. This chain uses TRBV27 with TRBJ1-1; 10 bases are a match to TRBD1. With V trimmed by 4 bases and J by 6 bases, 8 bases remained unmatched. Germline CDR1 MNHEY, CDR2 SMNVEV (reference sequence). The CDR3 is made up of 15 amino acids. This CDR3 is CASSSYGQGVSEAFF. The CDR3, as DNA: TGTGCCAGCAGTTCATACGGACAGGGGGTCTCTGAAGCTTTCTTT.

Here the CDR3 reads CSARDWGREETQYF. The CDR3 DNA sequence: TGCAGTGCTAGAGATTGGGGCAGGGAAGAGACCCAGTACTTC. The chain links TRBV20-1 to TRBJ2-5, with D maybe TRBD1 (5 bases). Trimming stripped 0 bases from V and 3 bases from J, with 11 bases between. CDR1 and CDR2 (germline): DFQATT, SNEGSKA (reference sequence). The CDR3 extends over 14 amino acids.

This clonotype appeared many times. The chain is built from TRBV27 and TRBJ1-2; TRBD1 matches at 7 bases. The J segment lost 4 bases and the V segment lost 4 bases, leaving 3 bases of the junction unmatched. Germline CDR1 MNHEY, CDR2 SMNVEV (reference sequence). The CDR3 contains 13 residues. The DNA for the CDR3 is TGTGCCAGCAGTTCGACAGGGATCTATGGCTACACCTTC. Its protein product is CASSSTGIYGYTF.

Ten or more counts support this clonotype. For the CDR3, the DNA is TGCGCCAGCAGCCATTGGGAAGCGGGGGGCCAAGAGACCCAGTACTTC. Amino acids: CASSHWEAGGQETQYF. The rearrangement links TRBV4-3 to TRBJ2-5, with 9 bases matching TRBD2. J gave up 1 base and V 3 bases, and 6 bases lay outside the gene matches. The CDR3 contains 16 residues. Germline V CDR1 and CDR2: LGHNA, YSLEER.

This clonotype has at least ten counts. The CDR3 sequence: CASSLEYGKYGYTF. CDR3 DNA: TGCGCCAGCAGCTTGGAATATGGGAAATATGGCTACACCTTC. V gene TRBV5-1 combines with J gene TRBJ1-2; D gene unclear. From germline, CDR1 is SGHRS and CDR2 YFSETQ. This CDR3 has 14 residues. V shed 0 bases and J shed 5 bases, with 11 bases lying between them.

This clonotype was found a few times. This sequence joins TRBV24-1 and TRBJ2-2; TRBD2 agrees at 10 bases. The CDR3 is made up of 17 amino acids. Germline V gene lookup returns CDR1 KGHDR and CDR2 SFDVKD. Trimming took 1 base from V and 1 from J; bases not matched to a gene: 2. The CDR3 spells CATSDFPSGGNTGELFF. The CDR3 DNA follows: TGTGCCACCAGTGATTTCCCTAGCGGGGGGAACACCGGGGAGCTGTTTTTT.

This chain links TRBV6-2 or TRBV6-3 with TRBJ1-5; 9 bases agree with TRBD1. The CDR3 spans 15 residues. CDR1 and CDR2 (germline): MNHEY, SVGEGT. V shed 7 bases, J shed 7 bases, and the junction held 11 bases outside the gene matches. The CDR3 bases are TGTGCCAGCAACAAGATCGGGACAGGGAACCAGCCCCAGCATTTT. Amino acids: CASNKIGTGNQPQHF.